The 27 T cell receptor beta chains listed next were all sequenced from one sample in a study of blood T cell repertoires in COVID-19. Clones were sequenced by immunoSEQ multiplex PCR, and TCRdb holds only the in-frame ones, with some missing. The data show about 190,000 clones, approximately 88% seen once. What was sequenced was PBMCs or T cells enriched from blood (not recorded which). The receptors derive from a woman younger than 45 who had recovered from COVID-19.

This clone appeared a single time. The CDR3 sequence is CASNMEYSSYNEQFF. The DNA of the CDR3 is TGTGCCAGCAACATGGAGTATTCTTCCTACAATGAGCAGTTCTTC. The chain is built from TRBV27 and TRBJ2-1, with no clear D. The CDR3 contains 15 residues. Germline CDR1 reads MNHEY; CDR2 reads SMNVEV (reference sequence). The V end lost 7 bases, the J end lost 1 base, and 14 bases lay between the germline ends.

The rearrangement uses TRBV7-2 and TRBJ1-2; D might be TRBD1 (5 bases). V lost 7 bases to trimming and J lost 1 base, with 10 bases between them. This CDR3 spans 13 amino acids. Germline V gene data show CDR1 as SGHTA and CDR2 as FQGNSA. The DNA of the CDR3 is TGTGCCAGCACCCTAGACAGTAACTATGGCTACACCTTC. Its protein product is CASTLDSNYGYTF.

CDR3: CASRRSGSGELFF. In DNA, the CDR3 is TGCGCCAGCCGGCGGTCCGGATCCGGGGAGCTGTTTTTT. The chain uses TRBV5-1 and TRBJ2-2; D unclear. CDR1 SGHRS and CDR2 YFSETQ come from the germline V gene. Trimming stripped 7 bases from V and 6 bases from J, with 13 bases between. The CDR3 covers 13 residues.

The J gene is TRBJ2-1, the V gene TRBV12-5; D is perhaps TRBD1 (5 bases). Germline assignment: CDR1 LGHNT and CDR2 FRNRAP. V was cut by 5 bases and J by 10 bases, with 12 bases left in between. There are 12 residues in the CDR3. CDR3 coding DNA: TGTGCTAGTGGTCTGAGTAAGGGGGAGCAGTTCTTC. Its translation is CASGLSKGEQFF.

This chain uses TRBV28 with TRBJ2-7; 12 nucleotides agree with TRBD2. V was clipped by 3 bases and J by 2 bases; unmatched bases: 11. The germline V gene encodes CDR1 MDHEN and CDR2 SYDVKM. This CDR3 has 18 amino acids. The CDR3 DNA reads TGTGCCAGCAGTTTGGCTGGACTAGCGGGACGCGGGACCTACGAGCAGTACTTC. This translates into CASSLAGLAGRGTYEQYF.

This chain joins TRBV11-2 and TRBJ2-7; the D gene is possibly TRBD2 (5 bases). V was pared by 2 bases and J by 1 base, with 12 bases between. This CDR3 is built from 15 residues. The germline gives CDR1 SGHAT, CDR2 FQNNGV. CDR3 protein: CASSLSTTGSYEQYF. CDR3 nucleotides: TGTGCCAGCAGCTTAAGTACGACGGGGTCCTACGAGCAGTACTTC.

This sequence joins TRBV3-1 (or the pseudogene TRBV3-2) and TRBJ1-1; no reliable D call. V was shortened by 9 bases and J by 5 bases, with 13 bases between the two germline ends. The CDR3 is made up of 12 amino acids. Germline CDR1 LGHDT, CDR2 YNNKEL (reference sequence). CDR3 amino acids: CASDNRETEAFF. CDR3 nucleotide sequence: TGTGCCAGTGACAACCGGGAAACTGAAGCTTTCTTT.

About this clone itself: The same CDR3 arises from other DNA sequences in this sample as well. The rearrangement joins TRBV24-1 to TRBJ2-5; possibly TRBD2 for D (5 bases). This CDR3 is built from 13 residues. Trimming cost V 3 bases and J 4 bases, with 8 bases left between them. Per the germline V gene, CDR1 is KGHDR and CDR2 is SFDVKD. The CDR3 protein is CATSDHRGETQYF. The CDR3 DNA is TGTGCCACCAGTGATCACCGGGGAGAGACCCAGTACTTC.

This chain joins TRBV4-2 and TRBJ1-1, with TRBD1 as a possible D gene (5 bases). V was pared by 0 bases and J by 6 bases, with 11 bases between. Germline assignment: CDR1 LGHNA and CDR2 YNFKEQ. The CDR3 has 14 residues. The CDR3 region has the DNA TGTGCCAGCAGCCAAGACAGGGTGTTCCCTGAAGCTTTCTTT. It codes for CASSQDRVFPEAFF.

The rearrangement links TRBV2 to TRBJ1-2; no clear D. Per germline, CDR1 SNHLY and CDR2 FYNNEI. The V gene lost 3 bases and the J gene lost 8 bases, with 16 bases spanning the gap. The CDR3 covers 14 residues. CDR3 DNA: TGTGCCAGCAGTGACCGGGTCGGATCGTTCGGCTACACCTTC. Its translation: CASSDRVGSFGYTF.

This clone was detected only a few times. In nucleotides, the CDR3 is TGTGCCAGCAGCTCCACTAGCGGCACCGGGGAGCTGTTTTTT. It specifies CASSSTSGTGELFF. The V call is TRBV7-2, the J call TRBJ2-2; 8 bases fit TRBD2. J was trimmed by 4 bases and V by 4 bases; bases with no gene match: 2. There are 14 residues in the CDR3. Germline V lookup: CDR1 SGHTA, CDR2 FQGNSA.

The CDR3: CASSPILELFF. CDR3 sequence (DNA): TGTGCCAGCAGTCCCATCCTAGAGCTGTTTTTT. This chain uses TRBV6-5 with TRBJ2-2; D uncertain. This CDR3 spans 11 amino acids. CDR1 and CDR2 from the germline V gene are MNHEY and SVGAGI. V gave up 5 bases and J gave up 11 bases, with 9 bases separating them.

The V call is TRBV7-9, the J call TRBJ1-2; the D gene is possibly TRBD1 (5 bases). V lost 1 base and J 4 bases, leaving 13 bases between the germline ends. CDR1 SEHNR and CDR2 FQNEAQ come from the germline V gene (reference sequence). CDR3 length equals 15 residues. Here the CDR3 DNA reads TGTGCCAGCAGCTTAGGACAGACCGACTTCTATGGCTACACCTTC. Protein sequence: CASSLGQTDFYGYTF.

The chain uses TRBV7-9 and TRBJ2-5; D may be TRBD1 (6 bases). CDR1 is SEHNR, CDR2 FQNEAQ, per germline (reference sequence). The CDR3 runs to 14 residues. Trimming left V 3 bases short and J 5 bases short, with 13 bases between. CDR3 loop: CASSFGGRRETQYF. The CDR3 DNA reads TGTGCCAGCAGCTTTGGGGGCCGGCGGGAGACCCAGTACTTC.

This chain connects TRBV7-2 to TRBJ1-2, with D unresolved. This CDR3 has 11 amino acids. Looked up from germline, CDR1 is SGHTA and CDR2 is FQGNSA. Trimming took off 4 bases at V and 2 bases at J, with 2 bases between the two ends. CDR3 sequence reads: CASSSNYGYTF. CDR3 coding DNA: TGTGCCAGCAGCTCGAACTATGGCTACACCTTC.

The chain employs TRBV28 and TRBJ1-4; maybe TRBD1 (5 bases). Between the trimmed V and J ends, which lost 6 bases and 0 bases, there was a span of 8 bases. Germline-derived CDR1 and CDR2 are MDHEN and SYDVKM. The CDR3 has 14 amino acids. The CDR3 here is CASSIQATNEKLFF. The DNA for the CDR3 is TGTGCCAGCAGCATACAGGCAACTAATGAAAAACTGTTTTTT.

The V and J genes are TRBV6-5 and TRBJ2-5; no reliable D call. This CDR3 region has 14 residues. With 8 bases removed from V and 1 base from J, the gap between germline ends came to 14 bases. From germline, CDR1 is MNHEY and CDR2 SVGAGI. The CDR3 spells CASASGGPQETQYF. The DNA of the CDR3 is TGTGCCAGCGCCTCCGGCGGTCCCCAAGAGACCCAGTACTTC.

The chain carries TRBV5-5 and TRBJ2-1; D remains unclear. Germline CDR1 is SGHKS and CDR2 is YYEKEE (reference sequence). V lost 4 bases and J 0 bases, leaving 11 bases between the germline ends. This CDR3 contains 15 residues. Written as DNA, the CDR3 is TGTGCCAGCAGCGCAATACCTAGCTCCTACAATGAGCAGTTCTTC. Translating gives CASSAIPSSYNEQFF.

The rearrangement joins TRBV7-9 to TRBJ1-5, with D unclear. This CDR3 has 11 amino acids. Germline assignment: CDR1 SEHNR and CDR2 FQNEAQ (reference sequence). Trimming shortened V by 1 base and J by 12 bases, and 7 bases separated the two germline ends. The CDR3 sequence is CASSLDDIQHF. The CDR3 coding sequence is TGTGCCAGCAGCTTAGATGACATCCAGCATTTT.

The chain recombines TRBV30 with TRBJ2-7; TRBD2 aligns across 8 bases. CDR1 is GTSNPN, CDR2 SVGIG, per germline (reference sequence). The CDR3 contains 13 residues. Germline trimming cut 2 bases from V and 2 bases from J; bases unmatched to any gene: 2. This CDR3 is CAWSPGGTYEQYF. For the CDR3, the DNA is TGTGCCTGGAGTCCGGGGGGGACCTACGAGCAGTACTTC.

The CDR3 is CASSPGQAYYEQYV. In nucleotides, the CDR3 is TGTGCCAGCAGTCCGGGACAGGCTTACTACGAGCAGTACGTC. The chain uses TRBV6-5 and TRBJ2-7, with 8 bases identical to TRBD1. The germline CDR1 and CDR2 sequences are MNHEY and SVGAGI. The CDR3 length is 14 residues. Losses at the gene ends were 5 bases for V and 3 bases for J; bases not matched to a gene: 6.

The chain joins TRBV28 to TRBJ1-5; a weak D match, TRBD1 (5 bases). This CDR3 spans 14 amino acids. Germline assignment: CDR1 MDHEN and CDR2 SYDVKM. Between the trimmed V and J ends, which lost 3 bases and 5 bases, there was a span of 11 bases. This CDR3 is CASSLGTGDQPQHF. In DNA, the CDR3 is TGTGCCAGCAGTTTGGGGACGGGGGATCAGCCCCAGCATTTT.

In nucleotides, the CDR3 is TGTGCCAGCAGTTACACCGGGACAGGGGTTGAAGCTTTCTTT. Translation gives CASSYTGTGVEAFF. The V and J genes are TRBV6-4 and TRBJ1-1; 10 positions match TRBD1. The CDR3 consists of 14 residues. With 5 bases clipped from V and 7 bases from J, the junction kept 7 bases outside the gene matches. Per the germline V gene, CDR1 is MRHNA and CDR2 is SNTAGT.

The V and J genes are TRBV30 and TRBJ1-3; 10 bases match TRBD1. Looked up from germline, CDR1 is GTSNPN and CDR2 is SVGIG (reference sequence). The length of the CDR3 is 15 residues. V lost 4 bases and J lost 2; bases outside the gene matches: 5. CDR3 bases: TGTGCCTGGACTCGGGGACAGGGGACTGGAAACACCATATATTTT. This encodes CAWTRGQGTGNTIYF. Full variable domain (remainder filled in from reference TRBV30 and TRBJ1-3): SQTIHQWPATLVQPVGSPLSLECTVEGTSNPNLYWYRQAAGRGLQLLFYSVGIGQISSEVPQNLSASRPQDRQFILSSKKLLLSDSGFYLCAWTRGQGTGNTIYFGEGSWLTVV.

The chain links TRBV29-1 to TRBJ1-4; unclear D gene. Trimming left V 3 bases short and J 8 bases short, with 10 bases between. The CDR3 contains 12 residues. Germline CDR1 is SQVTM and CDR2 is ANQGSEA. The DNA of the CDR3 is TGCAGCGTTGATGAGGGAACAGAAAAACTGTTTTTT. Protein product: CSVDEGTEKLFF. The entire variable domain, with the rest obtained from reference TRBV29-1 and TRBJ1-4, is as follows: SAVISQKPSRDICQRGTSLTIQCQVDSQVTMMFWYRQQPGQSLTLIATANQGSEATYESGFVIDKFPISRPNLTFSTLTVSNMSPEDSSIYLCSVDEGTEKLFFGSGTQLSVL.

The rearrangement links TRBV5-4 to TRBJ2-1, with 9 bases matching TRBD2. This CDR3 spans 15 amino acids. The germline gives CDR1 SGHNT, CDR2 YYREEE (reference sequence). The junction had 7 bases not matched to a gene; V was cut back by 0 bases and J by 9 bases. CDR3 region: CASSLGGGGDSEQFF. Written as DNA, the CDR3 is TGTGCCAGCAGCTTGGGTGGCGGGGGGGATAGTGAGCAGTTCTTC.

As to this clone: Germline and junction disagree at one end, which may indicate a read error. V usage is TRBV29-1 and J usage is TRBJ1-2; D possibly corresponds to TRBD1 (6 bases). Germline CDR1 is SQVTM and CDR2 is ANQGSEA. The CDR3 loop spans 10 amino acids. Here the CDR3 reads CSVEGRGRGF. The CDR3 DNA sequence: TGCAGCGTTGAAGGCAGGGGCAGGGGCTTC.